The present TCR beta chain was sequenced within a study of blood T cell repertoires in COVID-19. About the research overall: The study drew acute and convalescent COVID-19 samples from the United States, Italy and Spain. Nucleic acid was either cDNA or gDNA, and it came from T cells, B-cell-depleted T cells, or PBMCs.

The CDR3 totals 17 residues. V shed 4 bases and J 2 bases; nucleotides not matched to a gene: 7. Germline loops: CDR1 SGHRS, CDR2 YFSETQ. In the authors' workflow: Estimates of nucleated cell counts were drawn from the amplification of reference gene primers. Only in-frame clones appear in the TCRdb table, and some are missing; sequencing was by immunoSEQ multiplex PCR. V, J and clone size derive from that table, while D and trimming were established from the DNA sequence. The sample has over 200,000 clones, 88% seen once. Sequenced: peripheral blood. The TCR originated in a woman aged 60-75 years with acute or convalescent COVID-19. The J gene is TRBJ2-7, the V gene TRBV5-1, with 15 bases matching TRBD2. Here the CDR3 reads CASSHGLAGGTTYEQYF. Here the CDR3 DNA reads TGCGCCAGCAGCCACGGACTAGCGGGGGGGACGACCTACGAGCAGTACTTC.